This TCR beta chain derives from a study of cytotoxic CD8 clonotypes in ibrutinib-treated CLL. CDR1 MNHNY and CDR2 SVGAGI come from the germline V gene (reference sequence). This CDR3 contains 14 residues. V shed 7 bases, J shed 3 bases, and the junction held 7 bases outside the gene matches. Turning to this clone: The antigen is undetermined.

Study results and caveats: Pretreatment clonality was elevated relative to age-matched healthy donors and paralleled circulating CD8+ T-cell counts.

Data came from immunoSEQ multiplex PCR; TCRdb stores just in-frame clones and leaves some out. The sample records some 140,000 clones, approximately 89% being singletons. Material: PBMCs, obtained after 12 months of ibrutinib treatment. The chain uses TRBV6-6 and TRBJ2-7; 9 nucleotides agree with TRBD2. The TCR comes from a human donor with chronic lymphocytic leukemia. CDR3 sequence: CASTWGSGSYEQYF. In nucleotides, the CDR3 is TGTGCCAGCACCTGGGGTAGCGGGAGCTACGAGCAGTACTTC.